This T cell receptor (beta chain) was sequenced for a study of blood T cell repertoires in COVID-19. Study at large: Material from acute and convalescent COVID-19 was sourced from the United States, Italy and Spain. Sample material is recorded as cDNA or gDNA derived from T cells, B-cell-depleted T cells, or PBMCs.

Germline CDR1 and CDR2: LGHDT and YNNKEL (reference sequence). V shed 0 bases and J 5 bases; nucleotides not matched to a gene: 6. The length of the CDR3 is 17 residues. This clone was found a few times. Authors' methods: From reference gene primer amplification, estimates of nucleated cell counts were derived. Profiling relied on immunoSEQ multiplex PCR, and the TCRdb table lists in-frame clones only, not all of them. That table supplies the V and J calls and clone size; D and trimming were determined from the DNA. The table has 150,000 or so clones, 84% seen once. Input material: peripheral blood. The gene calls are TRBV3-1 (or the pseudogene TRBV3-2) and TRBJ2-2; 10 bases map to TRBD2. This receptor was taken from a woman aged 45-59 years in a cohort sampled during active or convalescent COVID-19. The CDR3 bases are TGTGCCAGCAGCCAAGATCTAGCGGGGGACCGAACCGGGGAGCTGTTTTTT. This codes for CASSQDLAGDRTGELFF.